What follows are 8 T cell receptor beta chains derived from one specimen sequenced in a study of CD8 T cells in ankylosing spondylitis. TCRdb redid the calling of the 5' RACE reads with MiXCR, one entry per CDR3 protein. Of 670,000 or so distinct CDR3 sequences listed, around 20% were seen once; the top ten hold approximately 18%. Whole-study results and caveats: A motif of fewer than ten highly homologous TCR beta variants was seen as apparently characteristic of ankylosing spondylitis blood.

Antigens of these TCRs are unknown. Material: blood, either unsorted or a sorted T cell fraction (not recorded which). The receptors derive from a male donor with ankylosing spondylitis.

In its sample, this clonotype was seen a few times. The chain is built from TRBV4-3 and TRBJ2-3, with a possible D match to TRBD1 (6 bases). The CDR3 covers 13 residues. Trimming stripped 3 bases from V and 4 bases from J, with 8 bases between. Germline CDR1 is LGHNA and CDR2 is YSLEER. CDR3 DNA: TGCGCCAGCAGCCAGACAGGATCAGATACGCAGTATTTT. Its protein product is CASSQTGSDTQYF.

This clonotype was recorded at least ten times. V usage is TRBV7-3 and J usage is TRBJ2-7, with 9 bases that match TRBD1. This CDR3 region has 13 residues. V shed 5 bases, J shed 3 bases, and the junction held 2 bases outside the gene matches. Germline loops: CDR1 SGHTA, CDR2 FQGTGA. The CDR3, as DNA: TGTGCCAGCAGCCGGGGACAGGGCTACGAGCAGTACTTC. As protein: CASSRGQGYEQYF.

This rearrangement joins TRBV11-2 to TRBJ2-1; D gene unclear. Trimming took off 3 bases at V and 1 base at J, with 19 bases between the two ends. CDR1 and CDR2 (germline): SGHAT, FQNNGV. This CDR3 contains 18 residues. CDR3 region: CASSFYFFGEYSYNEQFF. The CDR3 region has the DNA TGTGCCAGCAGCTTTTATTTCTTCGGTGAATATTCCTACAATGAGCAGTTCTTC.

This clonotype was seen more than once but under ten times. V usage is TRBV28 and J usage is TRBJ2-6; D ambiguous. This CDR3 contains 15 residues. The V end lost 6 bases, the J end lost 0 bases, and 9 bases lay between the germline ends. Germline CDR1 is MDHEN and CDR2 is SYDVKM. CDR3 in amino acids: CASSQSLSGANVLTF. In DNA, the CDR3 is TGTGCCAGCAGCCAGAGCCTCTCTGGGGCCAACGTCCTGACTTTC.

The chain joins TRBV12-3 or TRBV12-4 to TRBJ2-1, with TRBD2 identical over 11 bases. The CDR3 is 15 residues long. After removal of 2 bases from V and 8 bases from J, the junction contained 5 bases not matched to a gene. The CDR3 region is CASSLTSGSWHEQFF. CDR3 DNA: TGTGCCAGCAGTTTAACTAGCGGGAGCTGGCATGAGCAGTTCTTC.

The genes are TRBV4-1 and TRBJ2-3; 8 bases align to TRBD2. This CDR3 comprises 16 residues. J lost 4 bases, V lost 1 base, and 7 bases had no gene match. The germline CDR1 and CDR2 sequences are MGHRA and YSYEKL. Here the CDR3 reads CASSQGKAGVADTQYF. The CDR3 DNA is TGCGCCAGCAGCCAAGGAAAAGCGGGAGTTGCAGATACGCAGTATTTT.

This clonotype was counted a few times. The chain recombines TRBV28 with TRBJ2-7; D is uncertain. V lost 5 bases and J lost 7, with 15 bases in between. From germline, CDR1 is MDHEN and CDR2 SYDVKM. This CDR3 region has 13 residues. The CDR3 bases are TGTGCCAGCAGTGCCTCTACCCAGAGGGAGCAGTACTTC. Encoded protein: CASSASTQREQYF.

The sample holds many counts of this clonotype. The V and J genes are TRBV5-1 and TRBJ1-5; D is perhaps TRBD1 (5 bases). The V end was cut by 4 bases, the J end by 2 bases, with 10 bases between. The germline gives CDR1 SGHRS, CDR2 YFSETQ. The CDR3 covers 14 residues. CDR3 sequence: CASSAGTGNQPQHF. The CDR3 bases are TGCGCCAGCAGCGCCGGGACCGGCAATCAGCCCCAGCATTTT.